These 18 T cell receptor beta chains were all obtained from the same sample, sequenced in a study of neurological immune-mediated disorders. TCRdb passed the 5' RACE reads through MiXCR, listing each CDR3 protein once. The sample lists more than 20,000 distinct CDR3 sequences, 2% to 2.5% occurring once. Material: PBMCs. The receptors come from a woman aged 45-65 years with multiple sclerosis.

This clonotype was seen at least ten times. This chain uses TRBV20-1 with TRBJ1-1; D gene unclear. Germline loops: CDR1 DFQATT, CDR2 SNEGSKA (reference sequence). Between the trimmed V and J ends, which lost 1 base and 0 bases, there was a span of 6 bases. The CDR3 has 13 amino acids. The CDR3 loop reads CSARGAMNTEAFF. DNA for the CDR3: TGCAGTGCTAGAGGGGCAATGAACACTGAAGCTTTCTTT.

The chain employs TRBV5-1 and TRBJ2-3; D may be TRBD2 (6 bases). Per germline, CDR1 SGHRS and CDR2 YFSETQ. With 3 bases removed from V and 2 bases from J, the gap between germline ends came to 13 bases. The CDR3 contains 15 residues. The CDR3 region has the DNA TGCGCCAGCAGCTACACGGGACTTAACACAGATACGCAGTATTTT. Amino acid sequence: CASSYTGLNTDTQYF.

The chain links TRBV20-1 to TRBJ2-5; D call uncertain. Trimming removed 1 base from V and 2 bases from J, with 2 bases in between. There are 11 residues in the CDR3. Germline values: CDR1 DFQATT, CDR2 SNEGSKA (reference sequence). CDR3 DNA sequence: TGCAGTGCTAGAGGTCAAGAGACCCAGTACTTC. Translating it yields CSARGQETQYF.

This clonotype has a count of ten or more. The V gene is TRBV5-1, the J gene TRBJ2-7, with 8 positions matching TRBD1. Looked up from germline, CDR1 is SGHRS and CDR2 is YFSETQ. This CDR3 comprises 12 residues. V shed 1 base and J 9 bases; nucleotides not matched to a gene: 3. The CDR3 reads CASSLQGASQYF. CDR3 bases: TGCGCCAGCAGCTTGCAGGGGGCGTCGCAGTACTTC.

This clonotype was seen ten or more times. The chain uses TRBV5-1 and TRBJ2-5; D possibly corresponds to TRBD2 (6 bases). Trimming shortened V by 4 bases and J by 3 bases, and 10 bases separated the two germline ends. CDR3 length: 13 amino acids. Looked up from germline, CDR1 is SGHRS and CDR2 is YFSETQ. The CDR3 reads CASSPTGEETQYF. In DNA, the CDR3 is TGCGCCAGCAGCCCCACGGGGGAAGAGACCCAGTACTTC.

In its sample, this clonotype is medium-sized. The chain couples TRBV20-1 to TRBJ1-6; no definite D call. V was shortened by 0 bases and J by 7 bases, with 4 bases between the two germline ends. This CDR3 contains 12 residues. CDR1 DFQATT and CDR2 SNEGSKA come from the germline V gene (reference sequence). The CDR3 DNA is TGCAGTGCTAGAGAAGTAAATTCACCCCTCCACTTT. Translating gives CSAREVNSPLHF.

This clonotype was seen many times. The chain joins TRBV12-3 or TRBV12-4 to TRBJ2-7; 11 bases agree with TRBD1. V was clipped by 6 bases and J by 5 bases; unmatched bases: 9. This CDR3 has 15 amino acids. The CDR3 DNA sequence: TGTGCCAGCAGACGGGGACAGGGGGGTTGGAACGAGCAGTACTTC. Protein: CASRRGQGGWNEQYF.

This clonotype was counted ten times or more. The chain recombines TRBV20-1 with TRBJ2-1; possibly TRBD1 for D (5 bases). CDR3 size: 11 residues. V dropped 7 bases and J dropped 6 bases, with 10 bases sitting between them. Germline V gives CDR1 DFQATT, CDR2 SNEGSKA (reference sequence). The CDR3 nucleotides are TGCAGTGTCGGAAGGGGCAATGAGCAGTTCTTC. It encodes CSVGRGNEQFF.

This clonotype was recorded at least ten times. The chain carries TRBV7-2 and TRBJ2-1; D gene uncertain. V lost 7 bases and J 6 bases, leaving 13 bases between the germline ends. The CDR3 consists of 13 residues. Germline V gene lookup returns CDR1 SGHTA and CDR2 FQGNSA. CDR3 bases: TGTGCCAGCACGCGGCGCACGTTCAATGAGCAGTTCTTC. Translating gives CASTRRTFNEQFF.

The table lists this clonotype with many counts. In DNA, the CDR3 is TGTGCCAGCATAACCACAGGGAGCTATGGCTACACCTTC. It specifies CASITTGSYGYTF. The chain links TRBV7-9 to TRBJ1-2; D perhaps matches TRBD1 (6 bases). The V end lost 7 bases, the J end lost 4 bases, and 13 bases lay between the germline ends. The germline CDR1 and CDR2 sequences are SEHNR and FQNEAQ (reference sequence). The CDR3 spans 13 residues.

This clonotype was picked up many times. CDR3 in DNA: TGTGCCAGCCGGGGATACACTGAAGCTTTCTTT. As protein: CASRGYTEAFF. The chain has TRBV12-3 or TRBV12-4 and TRBJ1-1, with D unresolved. The CDR3 sequence is 11 residues long. Trimming took off 8 bases at V and 3 bases at J, with 7 bases between the two ends.

The CDR3 here is CASSLSRPSTDTQYF. CDR3 bases: TGTGCCAGCAGTTTGAGTCGACCAAGCACAGATACGCAGTATTTT. V usage is TRBV6-2 or TRBV6-3 and J usage is TRBJ2-3; D call uncertain. With 4 bases removed from V and 0 bases from J, the gap between germline ends came to 11 bases. Germline V CDR1 and CDR2: MNHEY, SVGEGT. This CDR3 spans 15 amino acids.

This clonotype was found many times. The V gene is TRBV5-1, the J gene TRBJ2-1, with TRBD1 matching 11 bases. J lost 11 bases, V lost 2 bases, and 6 bases had no gene match. The CDR3 is 14 residues long. CDR1 SGHRS and CDR2 YFSETQ come from the germline V gene. The CDR3 bases are TGCGCCAGCAGCTTCGGGACAGGGGGTGAGCAGCAGTTCTTC. Translating gives CASSFGTGGEQQFF. The variable domain in full, completed from reference TRBV5-1 and TRBJ2-1, reads KAGVTQTPRYLIKTRGQQVTLSCSPISGHRSVSWYQQTPGQGLQFLFEYFSETQRNKGNFPGRFSGRQFSNSRSEMNVSTLELGDSALYLCASSFGTGGEQQFFGPGTRLTVL.

This clonotype occurred many times. The chain employs TRBV6-5 and TRBJ1-2; no reliable D call. CDR1 MNHEY and CDR2 SVGAGI come from the germline V gene. This CDR3 is 15 amino acids long. V was shortened by 6 bases and J by 4 bases, with 18 bases between the two germline ends. The chain's CDR3 is CASRNTFGQAYGYTF. Here the CDR3 DNA reads TGTGCCAGCAGAAACACGTTCGGGCAGGCCTATGGCTACACCTTC.

The chain recombines TRBV20-1 with TRBJ1-4, with a possible D match to TRBD1 (5 bases). From germline, CDR1 is DFQATT and CDR2 SNEGSKA (reference sequence). The CDR3 spans 13 residues. V lost 4 bases and J 8 bases, leaving 14 bases between the germline ends. The CDR3 sequence: CSATTTGGEKLFF. The CDR3 DNA reads as TGCAGTGCTACCACCACAGGCGGGGAAAAACTGTTTTTT.

This clonotype was counted at least ten times. The chain has TRBV5-1 and TRBJ2-6; D is perhaps TRBD2 (6 bases). Deletions cut 2 bases from V and 2 bases from J, with 8 bases between. This CDR3 spans 15 amino acids. Germline V CDR1 and CDR2: SGHRS, YFSETQ. DNA for the CDR3: TGCGCCAGCAGCTTCGGACTAACTGGGGCCAACGTCCTGACTTTC. It codes for CASSFGLTGANVLTF.

Remarks on this clonotype: This likely comes from a read error, as the CDR3 has no conserved phenylalanine or tryptophan at its end. The rearrangement joins TRBV9 to TRBJ2-5, with 7 bases lining up with TRBD2. J gave up 1 base and V 0 bases, and 9 bases lay outside the gene matches. Germline V gene lookup returns CDR1 SGDLS and CDR2 YYNGEE. CDR3 size: 17 residues. The CDR3 protein is CASSVDPSGLTQETQYV. The CDR3 DNA sequence: TGTGCCAGCAGCGTAGATCCTAGCGGACTCACCCAAGAGACCCAGTACGTC.

This clonotype appeared many times. The rearrangement uses TRBV7-9 and TRBJ2-5; 9 nucleotides match TRBD2. Germline V gene sequence: CDR1 SEHNR, CDR2 FQNEAQ (reference sequence). The CDR3 runs to 16 residues. J gave up 4 bases and V 3 bases, and 9 bases lay outside the gene matches. The CDR3 coding sequence is TGTGCCAGCAGCTTTGGCAAGCGGGGGGCTGGAGAGACCCAGTACTTC. This translates into CASSFGKRGAGETQYF.